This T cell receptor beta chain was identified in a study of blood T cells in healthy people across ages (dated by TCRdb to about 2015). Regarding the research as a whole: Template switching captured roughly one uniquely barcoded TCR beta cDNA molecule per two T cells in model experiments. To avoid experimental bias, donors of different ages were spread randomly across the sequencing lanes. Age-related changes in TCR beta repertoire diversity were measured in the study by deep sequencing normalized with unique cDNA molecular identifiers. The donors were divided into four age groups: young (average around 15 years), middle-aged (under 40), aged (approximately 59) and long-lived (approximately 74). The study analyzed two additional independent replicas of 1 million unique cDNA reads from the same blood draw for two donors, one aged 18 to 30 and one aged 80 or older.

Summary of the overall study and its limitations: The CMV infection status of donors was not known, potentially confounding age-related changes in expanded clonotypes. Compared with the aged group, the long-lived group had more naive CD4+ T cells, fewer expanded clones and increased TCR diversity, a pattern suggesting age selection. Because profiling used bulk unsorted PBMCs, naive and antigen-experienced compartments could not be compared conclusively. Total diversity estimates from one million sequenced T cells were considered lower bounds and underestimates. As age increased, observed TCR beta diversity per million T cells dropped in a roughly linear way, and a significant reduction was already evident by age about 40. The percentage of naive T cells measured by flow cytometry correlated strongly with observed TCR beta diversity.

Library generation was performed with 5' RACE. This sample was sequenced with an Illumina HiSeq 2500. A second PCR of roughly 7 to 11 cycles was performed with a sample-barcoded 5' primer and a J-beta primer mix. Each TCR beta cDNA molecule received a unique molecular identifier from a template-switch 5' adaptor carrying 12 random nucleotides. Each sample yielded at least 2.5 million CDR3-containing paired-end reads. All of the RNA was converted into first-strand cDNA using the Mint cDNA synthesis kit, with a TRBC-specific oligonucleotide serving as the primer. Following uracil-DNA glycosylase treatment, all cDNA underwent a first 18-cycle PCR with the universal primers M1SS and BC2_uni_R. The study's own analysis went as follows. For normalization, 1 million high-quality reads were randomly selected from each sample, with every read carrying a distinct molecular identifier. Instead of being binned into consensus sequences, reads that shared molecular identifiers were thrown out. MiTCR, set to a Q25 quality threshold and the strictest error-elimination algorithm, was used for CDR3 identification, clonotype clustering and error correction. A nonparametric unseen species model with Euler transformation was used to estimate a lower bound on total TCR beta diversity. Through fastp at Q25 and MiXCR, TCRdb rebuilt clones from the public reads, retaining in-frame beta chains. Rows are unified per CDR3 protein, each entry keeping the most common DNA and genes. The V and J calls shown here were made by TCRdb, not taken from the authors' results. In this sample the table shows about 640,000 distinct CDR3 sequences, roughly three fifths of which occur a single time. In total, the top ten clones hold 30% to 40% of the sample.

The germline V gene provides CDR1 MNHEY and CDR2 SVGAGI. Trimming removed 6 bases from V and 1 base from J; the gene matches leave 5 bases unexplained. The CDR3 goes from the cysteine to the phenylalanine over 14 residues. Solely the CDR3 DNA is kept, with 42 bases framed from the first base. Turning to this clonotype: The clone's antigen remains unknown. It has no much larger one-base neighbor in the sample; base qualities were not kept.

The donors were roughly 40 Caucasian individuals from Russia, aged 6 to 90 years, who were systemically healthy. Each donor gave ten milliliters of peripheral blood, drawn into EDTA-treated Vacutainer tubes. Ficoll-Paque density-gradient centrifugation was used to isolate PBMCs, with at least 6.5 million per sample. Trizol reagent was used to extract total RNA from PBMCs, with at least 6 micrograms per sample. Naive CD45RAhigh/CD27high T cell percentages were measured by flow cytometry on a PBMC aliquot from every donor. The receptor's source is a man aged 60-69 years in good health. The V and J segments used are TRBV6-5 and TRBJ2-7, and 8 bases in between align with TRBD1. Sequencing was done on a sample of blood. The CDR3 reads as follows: CASRPWTGSYEQYF. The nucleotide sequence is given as TGTGCCAGCAGACCGTGGACAGGGTCCTACGAGCAGTACTTC.